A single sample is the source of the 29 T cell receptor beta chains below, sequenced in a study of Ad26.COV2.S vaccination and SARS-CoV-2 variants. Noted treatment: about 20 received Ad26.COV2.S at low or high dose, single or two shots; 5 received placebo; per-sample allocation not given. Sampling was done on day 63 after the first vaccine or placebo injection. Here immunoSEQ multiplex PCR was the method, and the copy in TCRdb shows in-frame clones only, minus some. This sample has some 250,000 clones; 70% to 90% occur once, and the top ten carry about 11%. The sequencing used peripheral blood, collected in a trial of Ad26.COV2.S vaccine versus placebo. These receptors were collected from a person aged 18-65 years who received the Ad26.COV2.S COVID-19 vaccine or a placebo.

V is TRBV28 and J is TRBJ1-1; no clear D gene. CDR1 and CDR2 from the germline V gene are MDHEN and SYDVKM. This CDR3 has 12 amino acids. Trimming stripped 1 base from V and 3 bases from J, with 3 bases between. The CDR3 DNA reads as TGTGCCAGCAGTTTATTGTACACTGAAGCTTTCTTT. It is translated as CASSLLYTEAFF.

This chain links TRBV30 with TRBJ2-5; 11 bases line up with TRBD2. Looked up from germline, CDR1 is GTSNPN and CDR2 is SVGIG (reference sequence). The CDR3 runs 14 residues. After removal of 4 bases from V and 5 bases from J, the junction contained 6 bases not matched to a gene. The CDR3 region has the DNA TGTGCCTGGAAGGTAGCGGGGGGGCTTGAGACCCAGTACTTC. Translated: CAWKVAGGLETQYF.

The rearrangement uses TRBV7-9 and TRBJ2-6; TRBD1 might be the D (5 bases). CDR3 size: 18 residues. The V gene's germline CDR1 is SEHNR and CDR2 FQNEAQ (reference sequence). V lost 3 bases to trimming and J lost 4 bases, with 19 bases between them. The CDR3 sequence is CASSFKGRRVTGANVLTF. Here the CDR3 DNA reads TGTGCCAGCAGCTTCAAGGGCCGCAGGGTGACCGGGGCCAACGTCCTGACTTTC.

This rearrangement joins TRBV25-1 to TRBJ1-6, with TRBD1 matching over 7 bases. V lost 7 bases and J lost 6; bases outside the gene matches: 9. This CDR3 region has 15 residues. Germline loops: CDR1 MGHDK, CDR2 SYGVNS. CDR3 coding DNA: TGTGCCAGCACCTCTTGGGCAGGGGGTAATTCACCCCTCCACTTT. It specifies CASTSWAGGNSPLHF.

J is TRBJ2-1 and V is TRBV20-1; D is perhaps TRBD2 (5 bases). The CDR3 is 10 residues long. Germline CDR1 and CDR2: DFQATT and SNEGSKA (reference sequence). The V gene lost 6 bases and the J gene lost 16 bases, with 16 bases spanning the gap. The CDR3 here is CSAPEVSRFF. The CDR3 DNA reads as TGCAGTGCGCCGGAGGTCTCTCGCTTCTTC.

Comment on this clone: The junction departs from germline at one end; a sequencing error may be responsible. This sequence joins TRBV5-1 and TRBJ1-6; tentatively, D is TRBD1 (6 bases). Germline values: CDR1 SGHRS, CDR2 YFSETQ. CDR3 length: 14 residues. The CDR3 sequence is CASRLGGPNSPLHF. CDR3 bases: TGCGCCAGCAGATTGGGGGGGCCCAATTCACCCCTCCACTTT.

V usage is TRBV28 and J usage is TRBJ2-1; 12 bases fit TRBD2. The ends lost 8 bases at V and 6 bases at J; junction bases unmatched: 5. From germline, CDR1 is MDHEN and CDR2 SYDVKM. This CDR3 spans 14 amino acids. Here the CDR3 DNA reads TGTGCCAGCTATTCTAGCGGGGGGGCCAATGAGCAGTTCTTC. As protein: CASYSSGGANEQFF.

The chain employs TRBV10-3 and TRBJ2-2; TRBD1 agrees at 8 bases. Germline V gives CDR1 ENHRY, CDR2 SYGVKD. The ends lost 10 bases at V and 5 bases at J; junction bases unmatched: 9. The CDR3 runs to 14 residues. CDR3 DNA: TGTGCCACCACCGGGACAGGTGGGACCGGGGAGCTGTTTTTT. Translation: CATTGTGGTGELFF.

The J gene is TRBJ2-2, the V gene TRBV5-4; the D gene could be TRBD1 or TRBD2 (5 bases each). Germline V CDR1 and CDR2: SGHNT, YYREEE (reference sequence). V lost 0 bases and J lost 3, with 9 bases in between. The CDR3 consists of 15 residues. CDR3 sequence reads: CASSLESGHTGELFF. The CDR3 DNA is TGTGCCAGCAGCTTGGAATCGGGGCACACCGGGGAGCTGTTTTTT.

This chain's CDR3 is CASSQDRLAGGQYLGQETQYF. The DNA for the CDR3 is TGTGCCAGCAGCCAAGACCGACTAGCGGGAGGGCAGTATCTTGGCCAAGAGACCCAGTACTTC. This sequence joins TRBV3-1 (or the pseudogene TRBV3-2) and TRBJ2-5; TRBD2 matches 14 bases. Germline values: CDR1 LGHDT, CDR2 YNNKEL (reference sequence). The CDR3 sequence is 21 residues long. V was pared by 0 bases and J by 1 base, with 13 bases of the junction left unmatched.

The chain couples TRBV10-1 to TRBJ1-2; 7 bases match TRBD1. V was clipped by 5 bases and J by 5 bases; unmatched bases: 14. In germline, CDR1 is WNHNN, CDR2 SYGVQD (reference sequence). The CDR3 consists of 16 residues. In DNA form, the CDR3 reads TGCGCCAGCAGTCTTCCCGGGACAGAAAGTTCATATGGCTACACCTTC. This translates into CASSLPGTESSYGYTF.

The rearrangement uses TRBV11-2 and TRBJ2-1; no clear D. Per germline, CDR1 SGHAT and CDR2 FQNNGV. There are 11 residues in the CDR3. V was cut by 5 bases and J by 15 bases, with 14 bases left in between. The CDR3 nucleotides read TGTGCCAGCAGCCTACTTACTACCGCGTTCTTC. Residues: CASSLLTTAFF.

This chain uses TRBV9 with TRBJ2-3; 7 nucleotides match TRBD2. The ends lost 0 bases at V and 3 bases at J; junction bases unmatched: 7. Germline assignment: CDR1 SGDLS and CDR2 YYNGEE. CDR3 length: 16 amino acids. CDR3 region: CASSVVGAGETDTQYF. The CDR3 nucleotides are TGTGCCAGCAGCGTAGTAGGCGCGGGAGAAACAGATACGCAGTATTTT.

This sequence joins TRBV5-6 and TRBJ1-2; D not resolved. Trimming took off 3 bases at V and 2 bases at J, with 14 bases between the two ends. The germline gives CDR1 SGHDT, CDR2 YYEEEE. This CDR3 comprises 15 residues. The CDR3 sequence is CASSSSNRENYGYTF. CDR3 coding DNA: TGTGCCAGCAGCTCATCCAACAGAGAAAACTATGGCTACACCTTC.

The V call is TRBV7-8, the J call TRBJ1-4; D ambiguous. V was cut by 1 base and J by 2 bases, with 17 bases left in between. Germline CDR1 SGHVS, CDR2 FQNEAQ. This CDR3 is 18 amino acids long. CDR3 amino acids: CASSLVVPGPTTNEKLFF. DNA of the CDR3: TGTGCCAGCAGCTTAGTTGTGCCTGGGCCAACGACTAATGAAAAACTGTTTTTT.

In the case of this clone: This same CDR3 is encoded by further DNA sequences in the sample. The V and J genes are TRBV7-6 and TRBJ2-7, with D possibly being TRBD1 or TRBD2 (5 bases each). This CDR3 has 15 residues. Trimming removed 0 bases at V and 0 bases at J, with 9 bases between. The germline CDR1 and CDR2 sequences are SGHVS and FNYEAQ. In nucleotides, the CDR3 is TGTGCCAGCAGCTTAGCGGCAGGGAGCTCCTACGAGCAGTACTTC. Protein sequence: CASSLAAGSSYEQYF.

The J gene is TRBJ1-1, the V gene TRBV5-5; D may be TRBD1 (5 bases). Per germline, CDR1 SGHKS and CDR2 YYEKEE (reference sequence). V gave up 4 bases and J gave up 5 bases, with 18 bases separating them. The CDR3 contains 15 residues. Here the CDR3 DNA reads TGTGCCAGCAGCCCGGGACGGGGCAGGCGGACTGAAGCTTTCTTT. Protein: CASSPGRGRRTEAFF.

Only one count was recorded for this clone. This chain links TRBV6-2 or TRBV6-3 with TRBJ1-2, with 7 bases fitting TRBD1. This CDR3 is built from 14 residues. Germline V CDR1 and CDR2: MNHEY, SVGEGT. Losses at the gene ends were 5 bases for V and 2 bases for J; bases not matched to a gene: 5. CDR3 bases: TGTGCCAGCAGTCCCTCGGGACAGAACTATGGCTACACCTTC. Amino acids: CASSPSGQNYGYTF.

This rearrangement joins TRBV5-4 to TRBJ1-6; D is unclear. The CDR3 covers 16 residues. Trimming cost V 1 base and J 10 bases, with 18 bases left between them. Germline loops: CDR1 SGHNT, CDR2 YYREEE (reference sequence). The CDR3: CASSLQMGGHNSPLHF. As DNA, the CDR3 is TGTGCCAGCAGCTTGCAAATGGGTGGTCACAACTCACCCCTCCACTTT.

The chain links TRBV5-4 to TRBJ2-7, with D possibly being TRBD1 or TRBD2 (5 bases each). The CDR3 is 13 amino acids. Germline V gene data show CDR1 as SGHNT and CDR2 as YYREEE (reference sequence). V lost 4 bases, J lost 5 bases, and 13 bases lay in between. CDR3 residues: CASSGGREHEQYF. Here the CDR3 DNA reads TGTGCCAGCAGCGGGGGAAGGGAGCACGAGCAGTACTTC.

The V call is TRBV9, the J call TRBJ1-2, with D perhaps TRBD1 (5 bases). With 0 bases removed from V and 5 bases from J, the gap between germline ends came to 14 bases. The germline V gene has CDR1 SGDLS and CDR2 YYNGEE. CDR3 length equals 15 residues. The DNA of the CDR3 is TGTGCCAGCAGCGTAGGGGGCAGCAGGGATTATGGCTACACCTTC. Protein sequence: CASSVGGSRDYGYTF.

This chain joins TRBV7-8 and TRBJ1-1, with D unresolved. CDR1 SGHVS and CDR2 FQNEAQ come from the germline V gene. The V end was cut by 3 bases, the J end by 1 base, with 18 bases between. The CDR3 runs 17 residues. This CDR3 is CASSFGTFSTGNTEAFF. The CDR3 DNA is TGTGCCAGCAGCTTTGGTACATTTTCTACGGGGAACACTGAAGCTTTCTTT. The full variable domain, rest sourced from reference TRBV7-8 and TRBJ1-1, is GAGVSQSPRYKVAKRGQDVALRCDPISGHVSLFWYQQALGQGPEFLTYFQNEAQLDKSGLPSDRFFAERPEGSVSTLKIQRTQQEDSAVYLCASSFGTFSTGNTEAFFGQGTRLTVV.

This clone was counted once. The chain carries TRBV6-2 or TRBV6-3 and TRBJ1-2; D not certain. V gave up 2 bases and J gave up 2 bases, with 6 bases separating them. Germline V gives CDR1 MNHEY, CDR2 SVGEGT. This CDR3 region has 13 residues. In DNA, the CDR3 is TGTGCCAGCAGTTACGACACGAACTATGGCTACACCTTC. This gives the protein CASSYDTNYGYTF.

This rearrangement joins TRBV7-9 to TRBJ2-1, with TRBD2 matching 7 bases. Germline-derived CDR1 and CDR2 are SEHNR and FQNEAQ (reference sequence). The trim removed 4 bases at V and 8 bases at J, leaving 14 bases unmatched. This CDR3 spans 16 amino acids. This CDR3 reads CASSSRPSGLEDEQFF. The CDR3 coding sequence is TGTGCCAGCAGCTCCCGTCCTAGCGGCCTTGAGGATGAGCAGTTCTTC.

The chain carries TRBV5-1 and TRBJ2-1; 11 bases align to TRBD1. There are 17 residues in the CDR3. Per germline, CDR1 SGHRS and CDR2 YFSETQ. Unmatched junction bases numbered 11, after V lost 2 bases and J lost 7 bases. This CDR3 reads CASSLRRSGTGGNEQFF. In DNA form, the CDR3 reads TGCGCCAGCAGCTTACGTCGGTCCGGGACAGGGGGAAATGAGCAGTTCTTC.

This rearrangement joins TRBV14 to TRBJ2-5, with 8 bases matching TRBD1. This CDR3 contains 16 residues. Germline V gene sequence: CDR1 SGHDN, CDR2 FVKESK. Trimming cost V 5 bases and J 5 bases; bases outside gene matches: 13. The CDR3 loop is CASSTDEGTGFETQYF. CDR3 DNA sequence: TGTGCCAGCAGCACAGATGAAGGGACAGGATTTGAGACCCAGTACTTC.

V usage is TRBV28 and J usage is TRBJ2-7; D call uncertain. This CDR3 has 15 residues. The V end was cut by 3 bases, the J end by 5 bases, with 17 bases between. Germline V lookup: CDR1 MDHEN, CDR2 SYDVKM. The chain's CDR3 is CASSFASTALNEQYF. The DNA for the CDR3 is TGTGCCAGCAGTTTCGCATCGACGGCCCTCAACGAGCAGTACTTC.

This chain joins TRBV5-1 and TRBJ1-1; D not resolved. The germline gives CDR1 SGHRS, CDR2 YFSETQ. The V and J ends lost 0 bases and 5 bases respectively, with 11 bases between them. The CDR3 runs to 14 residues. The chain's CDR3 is CASSLGGKGTEAFF. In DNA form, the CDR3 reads TGCGCCAGCAGCTTGGGCGGGAAGGGTACTGAAGCTTTCTTT. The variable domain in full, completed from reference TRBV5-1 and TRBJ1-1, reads KAGVTQTPRYLIKTRGQQVTLSCSPISGHRSVSWYQQTPGQGLQFLFEYFSETQRNKGNFPGRFSGRQFSNSRSEMNVSTLELGDSALYLCASSLGGKGTEAFFGQGTRLTVV.

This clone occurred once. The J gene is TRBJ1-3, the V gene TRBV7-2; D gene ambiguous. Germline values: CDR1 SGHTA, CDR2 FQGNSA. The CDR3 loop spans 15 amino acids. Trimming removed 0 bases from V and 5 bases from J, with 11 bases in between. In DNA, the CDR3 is TGTGCCAGCAGCTTAGCTTTAGACAAGAGAAACACCATATATTTT. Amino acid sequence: CASSLALDKRNTIYF.